A single T cell receptor (beta chain) is shown here with its context. Participant ages covered about 18 to 100 years across 24 US areas. Each participant's cohort was designated according to participant-reported clinical history. These data come from a study of blood T cell repertoires in COVID-19. This CDR3 has 18 residues. V dropped 3 bases and J dropped 2; count of bases not matched to a gene: 14. The germline gives CDR1 LGHDT, CDR2 YNNKEL (reference sequence). Sequenced by immunoSEQ multiplex PCR; TCRdb stores in-frame clones only, minus some. The sample records some 460,000 clones, 87% being singletons.

The sequencing sample was made of PBMCs or T cells enriched from blood (not recorded which). The chain uses TRBV3-1 (or the pseudogene TRBV3-2) and TRBJ2-3, with 7 bases lining up with TRBD2. This clonotype originated in a woman under 30 with acute COVID-19. The CDR3 DNA is TGTGCCAGCAGCCATGGTGAATGGGCGGGAGTGAACACAGATACGCAGTATTTT. Translating gives CASSHGEWAGVNTDTQYF.